These T cell receptor beta chains were read from a single sample in a study of a mutant IDH1 vaccine in newly diagnosed glioma. Their specific antigens are unknown. Assay used: immunoSEQ multiplex PCR; TCRdb lists only in-frame clones, some missing. The sample contains roughly 30,000 clones, around 83% of which appear only once. The sequencing here drew on PBMCs, taken from a glioma patient whose treatment included an IDH1 peptide vaccine. The receptors were gathered from a woman in her 30s with glioma. The CDR3 runs from the conserved cysteine through the conserved F or W. Each record gives: J gene, D gene, V gene, clone size, CDR3 DNA, CDR3 protein. D genes are given only for firm matches. Clone size, where shown, is once, few, many, or a class for clones that have expanded.

j_call: TRBJ2-5
d_call: TRBD2
v_call: TRBV2
clone_size: -
cdr3_nt: TGTGCCAGTACTAGCGCCGTATCGGCCCAGTACTTC
cdr3_aa: CASTSAVSAQYF

j_call: TRBJ2-7
d_call: TRBD1
v_call: TRBV5-4
clone_size: -
cdr3_nt: TGTGCCAGCAGCGATCGAGGGACAGGGAGCTACGAGCAGTACTTC
cdr3_aa: CASSDRGTGSYEQYF

j_call: TRBJ1-1
d_call: -
v_call: TRBV7-2
clone_size: -
cdr3_nt: TGTGCCAGCAGCTTAGCGGTGGCAGCTGAAGCTTTCTTT
cdr3_aa: CASSLAVAAEAFF

j_call: TRBJ1-2
d_call: -
v_call: TRBV25-1
clone_size: -
cdr3_nt: TGTGCCAGCAGTGAAGGGAGCATTTATGGCTACACCTTC
cdr3_aa: CASSEGSIYGYTF

j_call: TRBJ1-1
d_call: TRBD1
v_call: TRBV5-6
clone_size: -
cdr3_nt: TGTGCCAGCAGCTTTGGGACAGCTAACACTGAAGCTTTCTTT
cdr3_aa: CASSFGTANTEAFF

j_call: TRBJ2-7
d_call: -
v_call: TRBV2
clone_size: -
cdr3_nt: TGTGCCAGCAGTGGACAGGCCTACGAGCAGTACTTC
cdr3_aa: CASSGQAYEQYF

j_call: TRBJ1-5
d_call: -
v_call: TRBV5-6
clone_size: -
cdr3_nt: TGTGCCAGCAGTCGGGGGCGACAAAATCAGCCCCAGCATTTT
cdr3_aa: CASSRGRQNQPQHF

j_call: TRBJ2-7
d_call: TRBD1
v_call: TRBV5-1
clone_size: -
cdr3_nt: TGCGCCAGCAGCTGGGGGTCCGGGACAGGGGGCATCTACGAGCAGTACTTC
cdr3_aa: CASSWGSGTGGIYEQYF

j_call: TRBJ2-7
d_call: TRBD2
v_call: TRBV19
clone_size: -
cdr3_nt: TGTGCCACCGGCCGGGGGGAATACTACGAGCAGTACTTC
cdr3_aa: CATGRGEYYEQYF

j_call: TRBJ1-2
d_call: TRBD1
v_call: TRBV20-1
clone_size: once
cdr3_nt: TGCAGTGCGTCAGGGGGCGTCGGCTACACCTTC
cdr3_aa: CSASGGVGYTF

j_call: TRBJ1-2
d_call: -
v_call: TRBV27
clone_size: -
cdr3_nt: TGTGCCAGCAGCAGACAGGACCCTAAATATGGCTACACCTTC
cdr3_aa: CASSRQDPKYGYTF

j_call: TRBJ2-2
d_call: -
v_call: TRBV6-5
clone_size: once
cdr3_nt: TGTGCCAGCAGTTACTTCGAACCTTTTCCGGCCGGGGAGCTGTTTTTT
cdr3_aa: CASSYFEPFPAGELFF

j_call: TRBJ2-2
d_call: TRBD1
v_call: TRBV7-6
clone_size: -
cdr3_nt: TGTGCCAGCAGCTCACTGGACAGGGACGCCGGGGAGCTGTTTTTT
cdr3_aa: CASSSLDRDAGELFF

j_call: TRBJ2-7
d_call: TRBD2
v_call: TRBV13
clone_size: -
cdr3_nt: TGTGCCAGCAGCTTCAGACTAGCGGGGGGCTACGAGCAGTACTTC
cdr3_aa: CASSFRLAGGYEQYF

j_call: TRBJ2-7
d_call: -
v_call: TRBV13
clone_size: -
cdr3_nt: TGTGCCAGCAGCTCCCGCGACAGGTGGGGGGCCTACGAGCAGTACTTC
cdr3_aa: CASSSRDRWGAYEQYF

j_call: TRBJ1-2
d_call: -
v_call: TRBV11-2
clone_size: -
cdr3_nt: TGTGCCAGCTGGGGACTCTATGGCTACACCTTC
cdr3_aa: CASWGLYGYTF

j_call: TRBJ2-7
d_call: -
v_call: TRBV27
clone_size: -
cdr3_nt: TGTGCCAGCAGTTTATCCGGGCAGGAGGCGCGGCAGTACTTC
cdr3_aa: CASSLSGQEARQYF

j_call: TRBJ2-4
d_call: -
v_call: TRBV12-5
clone_size: -
cdr3_nt: TGTGCTAGTGGCCTGGGGGGGACACTAGCCAAAAACATTCAGTACTTC
cdr3_aa: CASGLGGTLAKNIQYF

j_call: TRBJ2-1
d_call: TRBD1
v_call: TRBV6-5
clone_size: -
cdr3_nt: TGTGCCAGCAGTCCGGGACAGTACCACAATGAGCAGTTCTTC
cdr3_aa: CASSPGQYHNEQFF

j_call: TRBJ1-6
d_call: TRBD1
v_call: TRBV19
clone_size: -
cdr3_nt: TGTGCCAGTAGCCGACCCCTCGACAGGGAGAATTCACCCCTCCACTTT
cdr3_aa: CASSRPLDRENSPLHF

j_call: TRBJ2-7
d_call: TRBD2
v_call: TRBV6-6
clone_size: -
cdr3_nt: TGTGCCAGCAGTTTAGCGGGGGGCTCCTACGAGCAGTACTTC
cdr3_aa: CASSLAGGSYEQYF

j_call: TRBJ2-5
d_call: TRBD2
v_call: TRBV6-6
clone_size: -
cdr3_nt: TGTGCCAGCAGTTACGGACTAGCGGGGGGGGAGACCCAGTACTTC
cdr3_aa: CASSYGLAGGETQYF

j_call: TRBJ2-5
d_call: TRBD2
v_call: TRBV7-2
clone_size: -
cdr3_nt: TGTGCCAGCAGGAAGTCGCCAGCGGGGCAAGAGACCCAGTACTTC
cdr3_aa: CASRKSPAGQETQYF

j_call: TRBJ1-1
d_call: -
v_call: TRBV11-2
clone_size: -
cdr3_nt: TGTGCCAGCAGCCGATTTAAGGAAGCTTTCTTT
cdr3_aa: CASSRFKEAFF

j_call: TRBJ1-5
d_call: TRBD1
v_call: TRBV7-9
clone_size: -
cdr3_nt: TGTGCCAGCAGCGGAGACAGGGGTTTCGCTCAGCCCCAGCATTTT
cdr3_aa: CASSGDRGFAQPQHF

j_call: TRBJ1-1
d_call: -
v_call: TRBV29-1
clone_size: -
cdr3_nt: TGCAGCGTACATGGGATGAACACTGAAGCTTTCTTT
cdr3_aa: CSVHGMNTEAFF

j_call: TRBJ1-2
d_call: -
v_call: TRBV5-4
clone_size: -
cdr3_nt: TGTGCCAGCAGCTCCTACTCTCCGGGCGGCGGTTTCCGCGGCTACACCTTC
cdr3_aa: CASSSYSPGGGFRGYTF

j_call: TRBJ1-1
d_call: -
v_call: TRBV7-2
clone_size: -
cdr3_nt: TGTGCCAGCAGCTTATGGGGGACGGGGTCGCCTGGGGCTTTCTTT
cdr3_aa: CASSLWGTGSPGAFF

j_call: TRBJ2-1
d_call: -
v_call: TRBV7-7
clone_size: -
cdr3_nt: TGTGCTAGCAGCCCTTTAGCCAGGGTGGATGAGCAGTTCTTC
cdr3_aa: CASSPLARVDEQFF

j_call: TRBJ1-5
d_call: -
v_call: TRBV6-1
clone_size: -
cdr3_nt: TGTGCCAGCAGTGATTTGTTGTGGCATTTT
cdr3_aa: CASSDLLWHF

j_call: TRBJ1-1
d_call: -
v_call: TRBV10-2
clone_size: few
cdr3_nt: TGCGCCAGCAGCCGACAGAACACTGAAGCTTTCTTT
cdr3_aa: CASSRQNTEAFF

j_call: TRBJ1-1
d_call: -
v_call: TRBV2
clone_size: -
cdr3_nt: TGTGCCAGCAGGACGGACGGGATGAACACTGAAGCTTTCTTT
cdr3_aa: CASRTDGMNTEAFF

j_call: TRBJ1-1
d_call: -
v_call: TRBV7-2
clone_size: -
cdr3_nt: TGTGCCAGCAGCACGGGCAGGGGCAAGAGCACTGAAGCTTTCTTT
cdr3_aa: CASSTGRGKSTEAFF

j_call: TRBJ1-6
d_call: -
v_call: TRBV19
clone_size: -
cdr3_nt: TGTGCCAGTACCCCTTTGATTGGCTATAATTCACCCCTCCACTTT
cdr3_aa: CASTPLIGYNSPLHF

j_call: TRBJ2-5
d_call: TRBD2
v_call: TRBV18
clone_size: -
cdr3_nt: TGTGCCAGCTCACGGGGGACTAGCGGGGAGACCCAGTACTTC
cdr3_aa: CASSRGTSGETQYF